This TCR beta chain came from a study of T-cell reconstitution after alpha-beta-depleted transplantation in children. Study-wide results and caveats: Two months or so post-transplant, alpha-beta T cells reportedly derived from several hundred expanded graft clones. At day 60, the high TCRbeta diversity found in some patients originated from recipient T cells and thymic progenitors that had survived. Newly produced T cells mostly provided counts and TCRbeta diversity after one year, as hyperexpanded clones declined.

This clonotype was detected only a few times. No antigen is known for it. Between the trimmed V and J ends, which lost 1 base and 6 bases, there was a span of 6 bases. The CDR3 loop spans 13 amino acids. Germline V gives CDR1 KGHDR, CDR2 SFDVKD. Using unique molecular identifiers, the investigators prepared the TCRbeta library. Each CDR3 protein gets one entry after TCRdb re-called the PCR reads with MiXCR. The repertoire includes 500,000 to 650,000 distinct CDR3 sequences, approximately 10% of them detected once, and 12% to 15% sits in the top ten. The chain recombines TRBV24-1 with TRBJ1-5; D gene ambiguous. This TCR derives from a female patient between 2 and 10 years old who had a stem cell transplant for aplastic anemia, so the T cells may come from the graft donor. The sample in question was PBMCs, mostly from graft donor cells, obtained 180 days after TCRalphabeta/CD19-depleted stem cell transplant. CDR3 bases: TGTGCCACCAGTGATTTCGAAGGTCAGCCCCAGCATTTT. Protein product: CATSDFEGQPQHF.